The rows below give T cell receptor beta chains drawn from one sample of a study of T cells in Graves' hyperthyroidism and ophthalmopathy. TCRdb recomputed calls from the multiplex PCR reads with MiXCR, one row per CDR3 protein. Of roughly 740,000 distinct CDR3 sequences listed, roughly 15% are singletons. The sample comprised blood. The receptors here all came from a man in his late teens or twenties with Graves' hyperthyroidism. Both conserved end residues are part of each CDR3. The D gene is left open where the match is weak. Clone size is not always given. Where it is, it says once, few, many or a class for expanded clones.

d_call,j_call,clone_size,v_call,cdr3_nt,cdr3_aa
.,TRBJ2-2,few,TRBV28,TGTGCCAGCCTTGGGTCCCGAGGGACCGGGGAGCTGTTTTTT,CASLGSRGTGELFF
.,TRBJ1-2,many,TRBV11-2,TGTGCCAGCAGCCCCGATGTGGCGGGAGGCTACACCTTC,CASSPDVAGGYTF
.,TRBJ2-7,many,TRBV5-1,TGCGCCAGCAGCGCGGGCGAAGGGGTGAACTACGAGCAGTACTTC,CASSAGEGVNYEQYF
.,TRBJ2-5,.,TRBV4-2,TGTGCCAGCAGCGAACAGACTGGGAGCTTCCAAGAGACCCAGTACTTC,CASSEQTGSFQETQYF
TRBD1,TRBJ2-5,many,TRBV2,TGTGCCAGCAGCCTCGGACAGGGTGTAGAGACCCAGTACTTC,CASSLGQGVETQYF
.,TRBJ2-7,.,TRBV19,TGTGCCAGTAGTATTTTCGGGGGCAAAGCATACGAGCAGTACTTC,CASSIFGGKAYEQYF
.,TRBJ2-4,many,TRBV28,TGTGCCACCACCGGGCGCCTGGGGTTAGCCAAAAACATTCAGTACTTC,CATTGRLGLAKNIQYF
.,TRBJ2-1,many,TRBV7-9,TGTGCCAGCAGCTCCCCCGACGGACTCAGAATACGGCAGTTCTTC,CASSSPDGLRIRQFF
.,TRBJ2-1,.,TRBV2,TGTGCCAACAAGGAGGCGGTCTACAATGAGCAGTTCTTC,CANKEAVYNEQFF
.,TRBJ1-2,.,TRBV27,TGTGCCAGCAGTTTCACACACCGGGCAGGGGTTGGCGGCTACACCTTC,CASSFTHRAGVGGYTF
TRBD1,TRBJ2-3,many,TRBV20-1,TGCAGTGCTAGAGGCACAGGGGGCACAGATACGCAGTATTTT,CSARGTGGTDTQYF
.,TRBJ1-1,many,TRBV2,TGTGCCAGCAATAAAGGGCGGGACACTGAAGCTTTCTTT,CASNKGRDTEAFF
TRBD2,TRBJ2-1,many,TRBV20-1,TGCAGTGCTAGTACTAGCGGGAGGGCCAATGAGCAGTTCTTC,CSASTSGRANEQFF
.,TRBJ1-1,many,TRBV3-1,TGTGCCAGCAGCCAAGAGGGGGGTCACACTGAAGCTTTCTTT,CASSQEGGHTEAFF
.,TRBJ1-6,.,TRBV11-1,TGTGCCAGCAGCTTATTGGGGTTGCGCTCTCCCCTCCACTTT,CASSLLGLRSPLHF
TRBD2,TRBJ2-7,.,TRBV3-1,TGTGCCAGCAGCCAGCCGGCTAGCGGGAGATACGAGCAGTACTTC,CASSQPASGRYEQYF
.,TRBJ2-5,many,TRBV10-3,TGTGCCATCAGTGACGGGGAGACCCAGTACTTC,CAISDGETQYF
.,TRBJ2-7,many,TRBV20-1,TGCAGTGCTAGAGGGGGTTCGAGCCTTTCCTACGAGCAGTACTTC,CSARGGSSLSYEQYF
TRBD2,TRBJ2-1,.,TRBV29-1,TGCGGCGGCCAACTAGCGGGATACTACAATGAGCAGTTCTTC,CGGQLAGYYNEQFF
.,TRBJ1-1,few,TRBV18,TGTGCCAGCTCACCACCGGGGGGAGCAGCTTTCTTT,CASSPPGGAAFF
.,TRBJ2-3,many,TRBV18,TGTGCCAGCTCACAACTGAGCACAGATACGCAGTATTTT,CASSQLSTDTQYF
.,TRBJ1-1,few,TRBV11-3,TGTGCCAGCAGCTTGACCTTTATGAACACTGAAGCTTTCTTT,CASSLTFMNTEAFF
TRBD1,TRBJ2-5,.,TRBV24-1,TGTGCCACCAGTGACCGACAGGGGGCCGGGGAGACCCAGTACTTC,CATSDRQGAGETQYF
.,TRBJ1-1,many,TRBV30,TGTGCCTGGAGTGCCGACGGGAACACTGAAGCTTTCTTT,CAWSADGNTEAFF
TRBD2,TRBJ2-7,many,TRBV30,TGTGCCTGGAGTTGGCTAGCGGGAGGGACCTCCTACGAGCAGTACTTC,CAWSWLAGGTSYEQYF
TRBD1,TRBJ1-5,few,TRBV12-5,TGTGCTAGTGGTTTGGCCCCAGACAGGGAGGTCAGCAGTCAGCCCCAGCATTTT,CASGLAPDREVSSQPQHF
.,TRBJ1-5,once,TRBV6-2/TRBV6-3,TGTGCCAGCAGATCACTGCGGGACAACAATCAGCCCCAGCATTTT,CASRSLRDNNQPQHF
TRBD1,TRBJ2-7,many,TRBV28,TGTGCCACGTCGGGACAGGGGTACGAGCAGTACTTC,CATSGQGYEQYF
TRBD2,TRBJ2-1,.,TRBV9,TGTGCCAGCAGCCAGCCGGCTAGCGGCTACAATGAGCAGTTCTTC,CASSQPASGYNEQFF